Below, 24 T cell receptor beta chains from the same sample are listed, as sequenced in a study of regulatory T cells in long-lasting Graves disease. Indicated time point: newly diagnosed GD, antithyroid drugs for less than 3 months. The TCR library was made from RNA extracted from PBMCs. Researchers made TCR beta libraries by using iRepertoire HTBI primers and running Arm-PCR on CDR3 regions. TCRdb reanalysed the multiplex PCR reads using MiXCR and keeps one entry per CDR3 protein. The data hold 360,000 or so distinct CDR3 sequences, with 16% observed a single time. This same sample was also part of a study on T cells in Graves' hyperthyroidism and ophthalmopathy.

Sequencing was performed on peripheral blood mononuclear cells (PBMCs), taken at new diagnosis, from a patient treated with antithyroid drugs. These receptors came from a man aged 40-49 years with Graves disease.

In its sample, this clonotype was seen many times. The J gene is TRBJ1-2, the V gene TRBV12-3 or TRBV12-4; D unresolved. This CDR3 spans 12 amino acids. V was clipped by 1 base and J by 7 bases, with 7 bases between them. The CDR3 DNA follows: TGTGCCAGCAGTTTAGGTCAGCTTGGCTACACCTTC. Its translation is CASSLGQLGYTF.

This clonotype was counted ten times or more. As DNA, the CDR3 is TGCAGTGTGGACAGGAGCACAGATACGCAGTATTTT. Its protein product is CSVDRSTDTQYF. The J gene is TRBJ2-3, the V gene TRBV20-1; 7 bases match TRBD1. CDR3 size: 12 residues. Looked up from germline, CDR1 is DFQATT and CDR2 is SNEGSKA (reference sequence). Unmatched junction bases numbered 1, after V lost 7 bases and J lost 0 bases.

The chain is built from TRBV20-1 and TRBJ2-4; 10 bases map to TRBD2. The DNA end favors TRBJ2-1, so the J call may be wrong. This CDR3 contains 15 residues. The germline V gene encodes CDR1 DFQATT and CDR2 SNEGSKA (reference sequence). This chain's CDR3 is CSARGAGGRFNEQFF. DNA for the CDR3: TGCAGTGCTAGGGGAGCGGGGGGGCGGTTTAATGAGCAGTTCTTC.

This clonotype has a count of ten or more. The chain links TRBV2 to TRBJ2-1, with 10 bases identical to TRBD1. The CDR3 is 17 amino acids. Germline CDR1 is SNHLY and CDR2 is FYNNEI. Unmatched junction bases numbered 19, after V lost 10 bases and J lost 7 bases. The CDR3 DNA is TGTGCCACTCTACCGGGACAGGGGACCTCTCCTACAAATGAGCAGTTCTTC. Its translation: CATLPGQGTSPTNEQFF.

This clonotype was found a few times. This chain joins TRBV7-9 and TRBJ2-7, with D perhaps matching TRBD2 (6 bases). The CDR3 runs to 15 residues. V lost 5 bases to trimming and J lost 2 bases, with 16 bases between them. The germline CDR1 and CDR2 sequences are SEHNR and FQNEAQ (reference sequence). DNA of the CDR3: TGTGCCAGCAGCGCACCGGGACTGTCAGCCTACGAGCAGTACTTC. The encoded protein is CASSAPGLSAYEQYF.

This clonotype was seen repeatedly, ten times or more. V usage is TRBV2 and J usage is TRBJ1-1, with 9 bases identical to TRBD1. CDR1 is SNHLY and CDR2 is FYNNEI in the germline V gene. The CDR3 is 13 amino acids. V was pared by 6 bases and J by 4 bases, with 3 bases of the junction left unmatched. CDR3 sequence reads: CASRETGGTEAFF. CDR3 DNA sequence: TGTGCCAGCAGGGAGACAGGGGGCACTGAAGCTTTCTTT.

The chain couples TRBV7-8 to TRBJ2-3; 9 positions agree with TRBD2. V was pared by 1 base and J by 3 bases, with 5 bases of the junction left unmatched. This CDR3 is built from 16 residues. In germline, CDR1 is SGHVS, CDR2 FQNEAQ. The CDR3 reads CASSLGPAGGTDTQYF. The CDR3 DNA follows: TGTGCCAGCAGCTTAGGTCCAGCGGGAGGTACAGATACGCAGTATTTT. Complete variable domain (other parts from reference TRBV7-8 and TRBJ2-3): GAGVSQSPRYKVAKRGQDVALRCDPISGHVSLFWYQQALGQGPEFLTYFQNEAQLDKSGLPSDRFFAERPEGSVSTLKIQRTQQEDSAVYLCASSLGPAGGTDTQYFGPGTRLTVL.

This clonotype has at least ten counts. The chain employs TRBV4-3 and TRBJ2-7; 7 positions match TRBD2. V lost 0 bases, J lost 0 bases, and 5 bases stayed unmatched. Per the germline V gene, CDR1 is LGHNA and CDR2 is YSLEER. This CDR3 comprises 16 residues. This CDR3 is CASSQDLTSDSYEQYF. CDR3 bases: TGCGCCAGCAGCCAAGATTTAACTAGCGACTCCTACGAGCAGTACTTC.

The chain recombines TRBV7-2 with TRBJ2-1; D might be TRBD2 (5 bases). The V and J ends lost 1 base and 6 bases respectively, with 10 bases between them. The CDR3 sequence is 14 residues long. Germline V lookup: CDR1 SGHTA, CDR2 FQGNSA. In nucleotides, the CDR3 is TGTGCCAGCAGCTTAGTAATCGCGGGCAATGAGCAGTTCTTC. Translated: CASSLVIAGNEQFF.

There are many counts of this clonotype. The chain recombines TRBV24-1 with TRBJ2-5; TRBD2 matches 13 bases. This CDR3 contains 17 residues. V lost 4 bases, J lost 5 bases, and 9 bases stayed unmatched. Per germline, CDR1 KGHDR and CDR2 SFDVKD. CDR3 in amino acids: CATSDVTSGGAFETQYF. DNA of the CDR3: TGTGCCACCAGTGACGTTACTAGCGGGGGGGCCTTCGAGACCCAGTACTTC.

This clonotype was seen repeatedly, ten times or more. The chain combines TRBV2 with TRBJ1-5; D is perhaps TRBD1 (5 bases). Germline-derived CDR1 and CDR2 are SNHLY and FYNNEI. This CDR3 spans 15 amino acids. Deletions cut 0 bases from V and 4 bases from J, with 10 bases between. DNA for the CDR3: TGTGCCAGCAGTGAAGCGCCAGGGAAAAATCAGCCCCAGCATTTT. Protein: CASSEAPGKNQPQHF.

The chain has TRBV10-3 and TRBJ2-3; D perhaps matches TRBD2 (6 bases). Germline CDR1 reads ENHRY; CDR2 reads SYGVKD. The CDR3 has 13 amino acids. V lost 10 bases and J lost 5, with 16 bases in between. Here the CDR3 DNA reads TGTGCCACCAATACCGGAGGGTTAGATACGCAGTATTTT. This translates into CATNTGGLDTQYF.

The CDR3 protein is CATRNSYNSPLHF. CDR3 bases: TGTGCCACCAGGAACTCGTATAATTCACCCCTCCACTTT. The chain is built from TRBV15 and TRBJ1-6, with no clear D. Germline assignment: CDR1 LNHNV and CDR2 YYDKDF (reference sequence). V lost 6 bases, J lost 4 bases, and 7 bases lay in between. This CDR3 region has 13 residues.

This clonotype was counted between two and nine times. The chain has TRBV6-2 or TRBV6-3 and TRBJ1-2, with D perhaps matching TRBD1 (6 bases). The CDR3 runs to 13 residues. The germline CDR1 and CDR2 sequences are MNHEY and SVGEGT. V gave up 8 bases and J gave up 4 bases, with 14 bases separating them. In nucleotides, the CDR3 is TGTGCCAGCGATTCCGGACAGCTCTATGGCTACACCTTC. Protein: CASDSGQLYGYTF.

This chain uses TRBV29-1 with TRBJ2-5; 8 bases agree with TRBD1. There are 13 residues in the CDR3. With 4 bases clipped from V and 4 bases from J, the junction kept 5 bases outside the gene matches. The germline CDR1 and CDR2 sequences are SQVTM and ANQGSEA. DNA of the CDR3: TGCAGCGTTGGGTACAGGGGGTCAGAGACCCAGTACTTC. Amino acid sequence: CSVGYRGSETQYF.

This chain uses TRBV11-3 with TRBJ2-2; 7 bases are shared with TRBD1. CDR1 is SGHNT and CDR2 is YENEEA in the germline V gene. The CDR3 loop spans 15 amino acids. V was clipped by 5 bases and J by 6 bases; unmatched bases: 9. The CDR3: CASSPRQGAAGELFF. The CDR3 DNA is TGTGCCAGCAGCCCGAGACAGGGAGCGGCCGGGGAGCTGTTTTTT.

The V and J genes are TRBV3-1 and TRBJ1-1; 8 bases are shared with TRBD1. V lost 4 bases to trimming and J lost 0 bases; unmatched junction nucleotides: 7. The CDR3 is 16 amino acids. Germline V CDR1 and CDR2: LGHDT, YNNKEL (reference sequence). CDR3 protein: CASSRDRNTLNTEAFF. CDR3 DNA sequence: TGTGCCAGCAGCCGGGACAGGAACACTTTGAACACTGAAGCTTTCTTT.

This clonotype came up many times. The rearrangement links TRBV20-1 to TRBJ2-7; D gene ambiguous. Trimming took off 7 bases at V and 6 bases at J, with 13 bases between the two ends. Germline CDR1 reads DFQATT; CDR2 reads SNEGSKA (reference sequence). The CDR3 runs to 11 residues. The CDR3 spells CSGLGLSEQYF. CDR3 nucleotide sequence: TGCAGTGGTCTTGGCCTTAGCGAGCAGTACTTC.

On this clonotype itself: The junction departs from the called germline gene at one end, perhaps through a read error. V usage is TRBV5-1 and J usage is TRBJ1-1; 9 bases are shared with TRBD1. The germline V gene has CDR1 SGHRS and CDR2 YFSETQ. The CDR3 contains 15 residues. CDR3 sequence (DNA): TGTGCCAGCAGCTCCCCGGGACAGGGACACACTGAAGCTTTCTTT. This sequence encodes CASSSPGQGHTEAFF.

Comment on this clonotype: This may arise from a read error, as a much more abundant clone is one base away. The V gene is TRBV7-2, the J gene TRBJ2-1; weak D call: TRBD2 (5 bases). The DNA end is a closer match to TRBJ2-5, so the J assignment may be wrong. The CDR3 sequence is 14 residues long. Germline CDR1 is SGHTA and CDR2 is FQGNSA. CDR3 amino acids: CASSPSSMWETQYF. CDR3 nucleotide sequence: TGTGCCAGCAGCCCCTCTAGCATGTGGGAGACCCAGTACTTC.

This clonotype was detected only once. This chain joins TRBV19 and TRBJ1-2, with 8 bases lining up with TRBD1. Germline assignment: CDR1 LNHDA and CDR2 SQIVND (reference sequence). V lost 5 bases, J lost 5 bases, and 7 bases stayed unmatched. The CDR3 runs to 14 residues. The CDR3 sequence is CASSPPDRAYGYTF. The CDR3 DNA sequence: TGTGCCAGTAGTCCCCCGGACAGGGCTTATGGCTACACCTTC.

This sequence joins TRBV12-3 or TRBV12-4 and TRBJ2-5; 7 bases are a match to TRBD2. The CDR3 contains 14 residues. The V and J ends lost 3 bases and 5 bases, in that order; junction bases with no gene match: 6. CDR3 DNA sequence: TGTGCCAGCAGTTTTGTAGGGGAGGGCGAGACCCAGTACTTC. This codes for CASSFVGEGETQYF.

Many counts were recorded for this clonotype. The chain uses TRBV12-3 or TRBV12-4 and TRBJ2-3; D unclear. The CDR3 extends over 14 amino acids. Trimming took 7 bases from V and 5 from J, leaving 16 bases between them. The CDR3 DNA sequence: TGTGCCAGCACCCGGGCAGCCTATCGAGATACGCAGTATTTT. Its translation: CASTRAAYRDTQYF.

At least ten counts were recorded for this clonotype. The chain combines TRBV2 with TRBJ2-3, with a possible D match to TRBD2 (7 bases). The V gene's germline CDR1 is SNHLY and CDR2 FYNNEI. With 2 bases removed from V and 4 bases from J, the gap between germline ends came to 13 bases. The CDR3 length is 15 residues. CDR3 amino acids: CASSELGGGADTQYF. CDR3 DNA sequence: TGTGCCAGCAGTGAATTGGGGGGGGGCGCAGATACGCAGTATTTT.